Given below is one T cell receptor beta chain in context. The antigen remains undetermined. This specimen includes other DNA sequences encoding the same CDR3. Repertoires were generated with immunoSEQ multiplex PCR, while TCRdb's copy carries only in-frame clones and drops some. This sample has 2,100,000 or so clones; approximately 94% occur once, and the top ten carry more than 0.1%. The study drew all its donors from Caucasian adults living in Nashville, Tennessee. It was into CD45RA+ naive and CD45RA-negative memory subsets that the CD4+ cells were split. This specimen comes from a study of shared clonotypes between healthy human individuals. Germline-derived CDR1 and CDR2 are MGHDK and SYGVNS. This CDR3 region has 15 residues. V shed 1 base, J shed 1 base, and the junction held 0 bases outside the gene matches. Whole-study results and caveats: A handful of donors showed sharing of approximately 4.7% of naive CD4 clonotypes.

The receptor was derived from a man aged 18 to 29 in good health. The specimen sequenced was naive CD4+ T cells sorted from blood. The sample's subset: CD45RA+ positively selected. The V gene is TRBV25-1, the J gene TRBJ1-5; 8 bases line up with TRBD1. As DNA, the CDR3 is TGTGCCAGCAGTGAATCAGGGGGCAGCAATCAGCCCCAGCATTTT. It codes for CASSESGGSNQPQHF.